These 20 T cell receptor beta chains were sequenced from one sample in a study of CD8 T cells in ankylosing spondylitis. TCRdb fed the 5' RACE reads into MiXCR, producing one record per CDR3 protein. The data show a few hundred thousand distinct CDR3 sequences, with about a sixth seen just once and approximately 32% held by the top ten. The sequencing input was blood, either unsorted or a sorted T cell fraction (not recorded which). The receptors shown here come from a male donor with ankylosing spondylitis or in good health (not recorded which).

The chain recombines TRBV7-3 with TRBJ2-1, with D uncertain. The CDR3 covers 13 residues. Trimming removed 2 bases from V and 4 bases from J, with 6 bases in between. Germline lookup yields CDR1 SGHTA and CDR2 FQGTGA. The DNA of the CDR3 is TGTGCCAGCAGCTTACTCTTGTACAATGAGCAGTTCTTC. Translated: CASSLLLYNEQFF.

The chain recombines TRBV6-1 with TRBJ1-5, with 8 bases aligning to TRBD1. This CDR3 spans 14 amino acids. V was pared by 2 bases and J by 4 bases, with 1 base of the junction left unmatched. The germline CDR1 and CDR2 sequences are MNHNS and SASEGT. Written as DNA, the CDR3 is TGTGCCAGCAGTGAAAGGACAGGGAATCAGCCCCAGCATTTT. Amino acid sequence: CASSERTGNQPQHF.

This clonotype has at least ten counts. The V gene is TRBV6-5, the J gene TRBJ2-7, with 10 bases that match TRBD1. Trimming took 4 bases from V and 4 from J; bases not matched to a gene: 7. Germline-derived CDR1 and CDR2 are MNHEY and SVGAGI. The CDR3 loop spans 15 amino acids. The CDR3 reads CASSSDRTGGYEQYF. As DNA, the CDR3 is TGTGCCAGCAGTTCCGATCGGACAGGGGGTTACGAGCAGTACTTC.

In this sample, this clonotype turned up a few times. DNA for the CDR3: TGCGCCAGCAGCCCCGGGGAGGGACGCTACTCCTACGAGCAGTACTTC. This encodes CASSPGEGRYSYEQYF. The genes are TRBV4-1 and TRBJ2-7; 7 bases align to TRBD2. This CDR3 has 16 residues. With V trimmed by 4 bases and J by 0 bases, 9 bases remained unmatched. Looked up from germline, CDR1 is MGHRA and CDR2 is YSYEKL.

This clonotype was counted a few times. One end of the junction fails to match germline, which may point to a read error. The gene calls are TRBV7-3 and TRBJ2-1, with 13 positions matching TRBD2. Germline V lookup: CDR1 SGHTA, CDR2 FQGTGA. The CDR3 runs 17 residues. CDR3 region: CASSLTGLAGSYNEQFF. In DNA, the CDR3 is TGTGCCAGCAGCCTAACGGGACTAGCGGGATCCTACAATGAGCAGTTCTTC.

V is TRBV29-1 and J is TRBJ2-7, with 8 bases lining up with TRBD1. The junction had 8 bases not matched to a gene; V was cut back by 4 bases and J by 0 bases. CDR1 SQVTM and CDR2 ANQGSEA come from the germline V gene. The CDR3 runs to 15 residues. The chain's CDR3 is CSVAPGQGFSYEQYF. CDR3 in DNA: TGCAGCGTTGCACCAGGACAGGGTTTCTCCTACGAGCAGTACTTC.

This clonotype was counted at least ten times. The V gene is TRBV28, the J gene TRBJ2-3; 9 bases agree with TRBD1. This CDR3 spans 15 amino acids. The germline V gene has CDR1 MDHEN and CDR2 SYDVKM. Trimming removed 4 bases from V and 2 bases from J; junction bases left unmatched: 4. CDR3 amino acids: CASSSGQGSTDTQYF. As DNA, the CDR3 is TGTGCCAGCAGTTCGGGACAGGGCTCCACAGATACGCAGTATTTT.

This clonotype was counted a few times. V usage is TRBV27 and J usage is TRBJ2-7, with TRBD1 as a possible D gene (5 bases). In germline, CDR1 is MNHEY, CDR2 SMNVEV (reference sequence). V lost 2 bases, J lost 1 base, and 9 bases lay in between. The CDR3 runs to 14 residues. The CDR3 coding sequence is TGTGCCAGCAGTTTAAGCAGGGCGTCCTACGAGCAGTACTTC. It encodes CASSLSRASYEQYF.

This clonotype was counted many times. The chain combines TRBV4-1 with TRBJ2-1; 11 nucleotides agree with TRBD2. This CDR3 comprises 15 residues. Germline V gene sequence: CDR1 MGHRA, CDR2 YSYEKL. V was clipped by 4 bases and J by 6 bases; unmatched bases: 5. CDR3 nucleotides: TGCGCCAGCAGCCGCACTAGCGGGGGAGGCAATGAGCAGTTCTTC. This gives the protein CASSRTSGGGNEQFF.

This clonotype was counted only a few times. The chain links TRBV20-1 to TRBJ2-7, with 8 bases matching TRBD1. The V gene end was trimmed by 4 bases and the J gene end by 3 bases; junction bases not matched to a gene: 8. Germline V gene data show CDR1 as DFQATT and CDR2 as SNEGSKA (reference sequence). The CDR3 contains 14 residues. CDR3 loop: CSATDRDRFYEQYF. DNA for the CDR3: TGCAGTGCTACCGACCGGGACAGGTTCTACGAGCAGTACTTC.

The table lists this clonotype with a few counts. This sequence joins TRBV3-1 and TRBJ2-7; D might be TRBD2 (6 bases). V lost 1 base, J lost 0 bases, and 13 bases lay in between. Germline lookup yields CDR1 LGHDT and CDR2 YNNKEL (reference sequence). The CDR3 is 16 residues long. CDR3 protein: CASSQVISGNSYEQYF. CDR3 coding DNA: TGTGCCAGCAGCCAAGTTATTAGCGGCAACTCCTACGAGCAGTACTTC.

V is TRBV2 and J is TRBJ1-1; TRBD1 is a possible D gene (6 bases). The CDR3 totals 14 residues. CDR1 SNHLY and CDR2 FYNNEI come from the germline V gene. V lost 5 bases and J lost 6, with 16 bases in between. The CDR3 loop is CASSTIGGRAEAFF. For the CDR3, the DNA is TGTGCCAGCAGTACAATAGGGGGACGGGCTGAAGCTTTCTTT.

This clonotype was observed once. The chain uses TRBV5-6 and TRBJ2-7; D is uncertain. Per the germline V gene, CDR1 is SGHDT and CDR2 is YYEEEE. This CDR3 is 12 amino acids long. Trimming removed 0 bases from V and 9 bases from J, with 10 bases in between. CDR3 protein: CASSLAGGVQYF. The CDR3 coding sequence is TGTGCCAGCAGCTTGGCCGGTGGTGTGCAGTACTTC.

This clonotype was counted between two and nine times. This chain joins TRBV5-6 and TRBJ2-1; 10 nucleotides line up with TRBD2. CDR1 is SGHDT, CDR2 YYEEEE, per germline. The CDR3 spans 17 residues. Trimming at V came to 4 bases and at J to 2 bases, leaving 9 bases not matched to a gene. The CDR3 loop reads CASSHGSGRATYNEQFF. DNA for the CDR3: TGTGCCAGCAGCCACGGAAGCGGGAGGGCAACCTACAATGAGCAGTTCTTC.

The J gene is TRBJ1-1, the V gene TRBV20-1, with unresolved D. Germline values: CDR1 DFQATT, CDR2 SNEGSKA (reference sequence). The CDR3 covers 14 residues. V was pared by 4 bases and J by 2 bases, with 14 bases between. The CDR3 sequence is CSAIPGGSNTEAFF. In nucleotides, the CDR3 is TGCAGTGCTATCCCCGGCGGGTCAAACACTGAAGCTTTCTTT.

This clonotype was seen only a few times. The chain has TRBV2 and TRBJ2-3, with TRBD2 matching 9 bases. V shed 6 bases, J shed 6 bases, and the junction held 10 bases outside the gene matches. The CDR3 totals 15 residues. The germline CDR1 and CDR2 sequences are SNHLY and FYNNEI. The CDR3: CASSEGLAGMDTQYF. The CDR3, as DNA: TGTGCCAGCAGCGAGGGGCTAGCGGGAATGGATACGCAGTATTTT. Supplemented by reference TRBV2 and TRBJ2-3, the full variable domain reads EPEVTQTPSHQVTQMGQEVILRCVPISNHLYFYWYRQILGQKVEFLVSFYNNEISEKSEIFDDQFSVERPDGSNFTLKIRSTKLEDSAMYFCASSEGLAGMDTQYFGPGTRLTVL.

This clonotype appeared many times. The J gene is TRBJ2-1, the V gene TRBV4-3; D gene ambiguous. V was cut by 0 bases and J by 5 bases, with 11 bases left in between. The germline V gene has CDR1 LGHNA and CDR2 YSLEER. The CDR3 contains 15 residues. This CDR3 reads CASSQDWVRDNEQFF. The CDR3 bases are TGCGCCAGCAGCCAAGATTGGGTCCGGGACAATGAGCAGTTCTTC.

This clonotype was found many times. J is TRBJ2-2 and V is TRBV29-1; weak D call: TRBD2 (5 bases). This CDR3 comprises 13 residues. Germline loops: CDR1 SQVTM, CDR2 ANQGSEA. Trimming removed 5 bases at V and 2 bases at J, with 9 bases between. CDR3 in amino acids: CSVTGINTGELFF. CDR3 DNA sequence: TGCAGCGTTACCGGGATAAACACCGGGGAGCTGTTTTTT.

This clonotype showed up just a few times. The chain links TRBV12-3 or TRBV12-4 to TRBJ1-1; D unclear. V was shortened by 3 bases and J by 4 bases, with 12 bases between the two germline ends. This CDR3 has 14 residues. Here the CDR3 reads CASSFSFDGTEAFF. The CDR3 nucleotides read TGTGCCAGCAGTTTTAGCTTTGATGGCACTGAAGCTTTCTTT.

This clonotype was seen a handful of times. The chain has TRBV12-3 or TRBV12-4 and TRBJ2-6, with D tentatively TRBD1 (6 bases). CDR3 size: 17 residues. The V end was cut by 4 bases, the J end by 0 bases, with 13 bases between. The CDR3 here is CASSYPGHSSGANVLTF. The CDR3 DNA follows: TGTGCCAGCAGTTACCCGGGACACAGCTCTGGGGCCAACGTCCTGACTTTC.